The 22 T cell receptor beta chains in this list originate from one sample, sequenced in a study of neoadjuvant anti-PD-1 for oral cavity cancer. Method: immunoSEQ multiplex PCR; TCRdb's copy keeps in-frame clones and lacks some. The data show over 60,000 clones, 86% seen once. Time point meaning: after neoadjuvant nivolumab, at surgical resection. Sequenced material: PBMCs, taken after nivolumab (anti-PD-1) treatment. These receptors originate from a person between 40 and 80 years old with oral cavity squamous cell carcinoma.

The CDR3 DNA follows: TGTGCCAGCAGCTGGGACAGAGCCTACAATGAGCAGTTCTTC. Translating it yields CASSWDRAYNEQFF. The chain recombines TRBV11-2 with TRBJ2-1; TRBD1 aligns across 7 bases. Germline-derived CDR1 and CDR2 are SGHAT and FQNNGV. V was clipped by 4 bases and J by 2 bases; unmatched bases: 2. There are 14 residues in the CDR3.

This clone appeared once. V is TRBV11-2 and J is TRBJ2-7; 7 nucleotides agree with TRBD1. The V and J ends lost 0 bases and 2 bases, in that order; junction bases with no gene match: 4. This CDR3 spans 15 amino acids. CDR1 and CDR2 from the germline V gene are SGHAT and FQNNGV. The CDR3 sequence: CASSLDRGRAYEQYF. For the CDR3, the DNA is TGTGCCAGCAGCTTAGACAGGGGGAGAGCCTACGAGCAGTACTTC.

The rearrangement joins TRBV7-9 to TRBJ1-1; a possible D gene is TRBD1 (5 bases). This CDR3 contains 13 residues. Germline V gene data show CDR1 as SEHNR and CDR2 as FQNEAQ (reference sequence). The V end lost 5 bases, the J end lost 8 bases, and 15 bases lay between the germline ends. The CDR3 loop reads CASSRRARAEAFF. For the CDR3, the DNA is TGTGCCAGCAGCCGTAGGGCCAGGGCAGAAGCTTTCTTT.

The rearrangement uses TRBV28 and TRBJ2-7; D not certain. The CDR3 has 12 residues. Germline values: CDR1 MDHEN, CDR2 SYDVKM. V gave up 6 bases and J gave up 6 bases, with 12 bases separating them. This chain's CDR3 is CASSPGPGEQYF. The DNA for the CDR3 is TGTGCCAGCAGCCCCGGGCCGGGCGAGCAGTACTTC.

The chain combines TRBV9 with TRBJ1-2; 7 bases line up with TRBD1. The germline CDR1 and CDR2 sequences are SGDLS and YYNGEE. With V trimmed by 3 bases and J by 2 bases, 4 bases remained unmatched. The CDR3 extends over 14 amino acids. As DNA, the CDR3 is TGTGCCAGCAGCGGGGACAGTTGGAACTATGGCTACACCTTC. Protein sequence: CASSGDSWNYGYTF.

About this clone itself: The same CDR3 is also encoded by other DNA sequences in this sample. The chain couples TRBV6-1 to TRBJ2-3, with 12 bases fitting TRBD2. CDR1 is MNHNS, CDR2 SASEGT, per germline. The CDR3 is made up of 15 amino acids. The junction had 2 bases not matched to a gene; V was cut back by 3 bases and J by 4 bases. CDR3 protein: CASSELAGGPDTQYF. In DNA form, the CDR3 reads TGTGCCAGCAGTGAGCTAGCGGGAGGGCCAGATACGCAGTATTTT.

This rearrangement joins TRBV5-6 to TRBJ2-5; D may be TRBD1 (5 bases). With 0 bases removed from V and 4 bases from J, the gap between germline ends came to 19 bases. This CDR3 region has 17 residues. The V gene's germline CDR1 is SGHDT and CDR2 YYEEEE. The CDR3 spells CASSLARTGSGRETQYF. The CDR3 DNA follows: TGTGCCAGCAGCTTGGCCCGTACAGGTTCGGGTCGAGAGACCCAGTACTTC. The whole variable domain, filled in from reference TRBV5-6 and TRBJ2-5, reads DAGVTQSPTHLIKTRGQQVTLRCSPKSGHDTVSWYQQALGQGPQFIFQYYEEEERQRGNFPDRFSGHQFPNYSSELNVNALLLGDSALYLCASSLARTGSGRETQYFGPGTRLLVL.

The chain has TRBV19 and TRBJ2-6; D gene unclear. This CDR3 spans 16 amino acids. Germline CDR1 LNHDA, CDR2 SQIVND (reference sequence). Trimming took 6 bases from V and 0 from J, leaving 12 bases between them. CDR3 protein: CASRIKTNSGANVLTF. CDR3 DNA sequence: TGTGCCAGTAGGATTAAGACAAACTCTGGGGCCAACGTCCTGACTTTC.

This clone was seen more than once but under ten times. The rearrangement uses TRBV7-3 and TRBJ2-3, with D unresolved. This CDR3 is built from 14 residues. V was trimmed by 4 bases and J by 8 bases, leaving 16 bases between them. Germline V CDR1 and CDR2: SGHTA, FQGTGA. The DNA for the CDR3 is TGTGCCAGCAGCTCAAGTCCCCTAGTCCGTACGCAGTATTTT. It specifies CASSSSPLVRTQYF.

As to this clone: The germline gene is not matched at one end of the junction; a read error may be the cause. V is TRBV29-1 and J is TRBJ1-2; D is ambiguous. CDR3 size: 12 residues. CDR1 and CDR2 (germline): SQVTM, ANQGSEA. The CDR3 here is CSVDGINYGYAF. The CDR3 DNA follows: TGCAGCGTTGACGGAATCAACTATGGCTACGCCTTC.

The chain links TRBV5-1 to TRBJ2-7; unclear D gene. Looked up from germline, CDR1 is SGHRS and CDR2 is YFSETQ. Trimming left V 2 bases short and J 7 bases short, with 10 bases between. CDR3 length: 12 amino acids. The CDR3: CASSLGSREQYF. CDR3 bases: TGCGCCAGCAGCTTAGGCTCTAGGGAGCAGTACTTC.

The CDR3 is CASSLVPGENTEAFF. The CDR3 nucleotides read TGCGCCAGCAGCTTGGTGCCAGGGGAGAACACTGAAGCTTTCTTT. V and J are TRBV5-1 and TRBJ1-1; D possibly corresponds to TRBD1 (6 bases). The V end lost 0 bases, the J end lost 1 base, and 10 bases lay between the germline ends. From germline, CDR1 is SGHRS and CDR2 YFSETQ. The CDR3 length is 15 residues.

The chain carries TRBV2 and TRBJ2-7, with D possibly matching TRBD1 (5 bases). Trimming took 7 bases from V and 3 from J, leaving 13 bases between them. The germline CDR1 and CDR2 sequences are SNHLY and FYNNEI. This CDR3 has 13 residues. CDR3 protein: CASISTTVYEQYF. The CDR3 coding sequence is TGTGCCAGCATATCCACGACAGTCTACGAGCAGTACTTC.

This clone was counted a few times. This chain uses TRBV18 with TRBJ1-5; D is ambiguous. The CDR3 sequence is 14 residues long. Trimming pared 2 bases from V and 0 bases from J, leaving 5 bases between. Germline V gene sequence: CDR1 KGHSH, CDR2 LQKENI. CDR3 DNA: TGTGCCAGCTCACCAGGGAATAGCAATCAGCCCCAGCATTTT. Amino acid sequence: CASSPGNSNQPQHF.

The chain links TRBV5-1 to TRBJ2-7; D might be TRBD1 (7 bases). Per the germline V gene, CDR1 is SGHRS and CDR2 is YFSETQ. V shed 0 bases and J shed 9 bases, with 28 bases lying between them. CDR3 length: 18 residues. The CDR3 DNA reads TGCGCCAGCAGCTTGGGGTCCTTTCGGGGGACAGAGGACCGGGCGCAGTACTTC. This sequence encodes CASSLGSFRGTEDRAQYF.

The chain carries TRBV6-1 and TRBJ1-5, with 9 nucleotides matching TRBD1. Trimming cost V 6 bases and J 5 bases; bases outside gene matches: 8. This CDR3 region has 15 residues. From germline, CDR1 is MNHNS and CDR2 SASEGT. The CDR3 loop is CASRKTGGADQPQHF. The CDR3 region has the DNA TGTGCCAGCAGAAAAACAGGGGGCGCGGATCAGCCCCAGCATTTT.

This chain links TRBV10-3 with TRBJ2-1; D gene unclear. Trimming took 3 bases from V and 9 from J, leaving 9 bases between them. This CDR3 spans 12 amino acids. Germline V gene lookup returns CDR1 ENHRY and CDR2 SYGVKD. The CDR3 loop reads CAISDETIEQFF. CDR3 sequence (DNA): TGTGCCATCAGTGATGAGACCATTGAGCAGTTCTTC.

The CDR3 reads CASSPGMGAGVDTGELFF. Here the CDR3 DNA reads TGTGCCAGCAGCCCCGGGATGGGAGCGGGGGTCGACACCGGGGAGCTGTTTTTT. The rearrangement joins TRBV7-3 to TRBJ2-2; 8 positions agree with TRBD2. After removal of 5 bases from V and 3 bases from J, the junction contained 14 bases not matched to a gene. The V gene's germline CDR1 is SGHTA and CDR2 FQGTGA. CDR3 length: 18 residues.

CDR3 sequence reads: CATRNEGEKLFF. As DNA, the CDR3 is TGTGCCACGCGCAACGAAGGTGAAAAACTGTTTTTT. The rearrangement uses TRBV6-1 and TRBJ1-4; unclear D gene. Trimming took off 10 bases at V and 7 bases at J, with 13 bases between the two ends. The length of the CDR3 is 12 residues. Looked up from germline, CDR1 is MNHNS and CDR2 is SASEGT.

The gene calls are TRBV5-4 and TRBJ2-1; possibly TRBD1 for D (5 bases). Germline CDR1 and CDR2: SGHNT and YYREEE (reference sequence). Trimming pared 3 bases from V and 2 bases from J, leaving 12 bases between. The CDR3 spans 15 residues. For the CDR3, the DNA is TGTGCCAGCAGCTCCGCCAGGGCCCCCTACAATGAGCAGTTCTTC. It yields the protein CASSSARAPYNEQFF.

V gene TRBV5-1 combines with J gene TRBJ1-1; perhaps TRBD1 as D (5 bases). This CDR3 spans 13 amino acids. CDR1 SGHRS and CDR2 YFSETQ come from the germline V gene. V gave up 5 bases and J gave up 1 base, with 9 bases separating them. This chain's CDR3 is CASRVQGNTEAFF. CDR3 nucleotide sequence: TGCGCCAGCAGAGTGCAGGGGAACACTGAAGCTTTCTTT.

This clone has more than one count but fewer than ten. DNA for the CDR3: TGTGCCAGCAGCTTAGACGGGACCGCAGGCGAGCAGTACTTC. It yields the protein CASSLDGTAGEQYF. The chain recombines TRBV11-2 with TRBJ2-7; perhaps D is TRBD1 or TRBD2 (5 bases each). In germline, CDR1 is SGHAT, CDR2 FQNNGV. V was cut by 0 bases and J by 6 bases, with 12 bases left in between. This CDR3 spans 14 amino acids. The variable domain in full, with the rest retrieved from reference TRBV11-2 and TRBJ2-7, is EAGVAQSPRYKIIEKRQSVAFWCNPISGHATLYWYQQILGQGPKLLIQFQNNGVVDDSQLPKDRFSAERLKGVDSTLKIQPAKLEDSAVYLCASSLDGTAGEQYFGPGTRLTVT.